Sequencing of this TCR beta chain was carried out in a study of post-analysis software for immune sequencing data. About the research overall: There were relapsing-remitting, secondary progressive and progressive-relapsing multiple sclerosis among the disease courses included. The study's findings and limits: Four or five TRBV segments (TRBV5-6, TRBV5-1 and TRBV20-1 among them) occurred more frequently in patients than in controls. Patients with multiple sclerosis recorded significantly lower normalized Chao1 diversity than controls, the study found. The F measure placed samples prepared in the same batch into strongly shared clusters.

This CDR3 has 13 residues. V lost 7 bases and J lost 2, with 15 bases in between. The germline V gene encodes CDR1 DFQATT and CDR2 SNEGSKA (reference sequence). This clonotype was recorded a few times. Its antigen is unidentified. TCR beta libraries were prepared from cDNA with unique molecular identifiers. T cells numbering about 0.95 to 10 million gave rise to 450,000 to 550,000 cDNA molecules. One entry per CDR3 protein, called by TCRdb with MiXCR from the PCR reads. This table holds about 770,000 distinct CDR3 sequences, just over 45% found once. The sample taken for sequencing was blood. This sequence originates from a girl aged 10 to 17 with multiple sclerosis. V usage is TRBV20-1 and J usage is TRBJ2-7; no firm D call. Here the CDR3 DNA reads TGCAGTGTCTCCGGGCCCCCGCCCTACGAGCAGTACTTC. This gives the protein CSVSGPPPYEQYF.